The 3 T cell receptor beta chains reported below all come from one sample, sequenced in a study of CD8+CD57+ T cells in acquired aplastic anemia. Investigators profiled TCR beta VDJ and CDR3 from genomic DNA template. Via MiXCR, TCRdb re-called the reads, giving one row per CDR3 protein. The sample carries hundreds of thousands of distinct CDR3 sequences, around 68% recorded once. The sample was sorted CD4+, CD8+, or CD8+CD57+ T cells (not recorded which) from PBMCs. Every receptor here comes from a human donor in good health, serving as a control.

This clonotype was observed many times. The gene calls are TRBV19 and TRBJ1-2; 7 bases agree with TRBD1. The CDR3 length is 15 residues. CDR1 is LNHDA, CDR2 SQIVND, per germline (reference sequence). The J segment lost 4 bases and the V segment lost 7 bases, leaving 12 bases of the junction unmatched. CDR3 DNA sequence: TGTGCCAGTACTCCCGGGACAGAGGTACTCTATGGCTACACCTTC. This sequence encodes CASTPGTEVLYGYTF.

This chain links TRBV12-3 or TRBV12-4 with TRBJ2-5, with a tentative D call TRBD1 (6 bases). The CDR3 consists of 13 residues. The ends were cut back, 6 bases at V and 5 bases at J, with 13 bases in the middle. The chain's CDR3 is CASRSGDGETQYF. The CDR3 DNA reads TGTGCCAGCAGATCAGGGGATGGGGAGACCCAGTACTTC.

The rearrangement joins TRBV7-8 to TRBJ2-1; 8 bases are shared with TRBD1. J was trimmed by 1 base and V by 5 bases; bases with no gene match: 4. CDR1 is SGHVS and CDR2 is FQNEAQ in the germline V gene. The CDR3 extends over 15 amino acids. CDR3 nucleotides: TGTGCCAGCAGCCGTAGACAGGGGTCCTACAATGAGCAGTTCTTC. Translation gives CASSRRQGSYNEQFF.